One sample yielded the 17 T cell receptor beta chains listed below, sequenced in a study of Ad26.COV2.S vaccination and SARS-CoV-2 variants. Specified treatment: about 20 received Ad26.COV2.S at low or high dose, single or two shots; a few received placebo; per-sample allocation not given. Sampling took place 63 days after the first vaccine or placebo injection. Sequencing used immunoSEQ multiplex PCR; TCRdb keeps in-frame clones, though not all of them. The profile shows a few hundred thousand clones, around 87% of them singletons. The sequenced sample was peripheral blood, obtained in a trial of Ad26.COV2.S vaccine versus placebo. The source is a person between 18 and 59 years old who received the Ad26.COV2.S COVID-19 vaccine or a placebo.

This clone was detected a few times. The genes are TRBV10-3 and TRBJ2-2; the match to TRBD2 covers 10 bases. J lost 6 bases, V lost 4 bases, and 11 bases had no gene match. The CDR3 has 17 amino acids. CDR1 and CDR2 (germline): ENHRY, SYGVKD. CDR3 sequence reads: CAISGVVLAGGAGELFF. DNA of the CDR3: TGTGCCATCAGTGGCGTTGTATTAGCGGGGGGTGCCGGGGAGCTGTTTTTT.

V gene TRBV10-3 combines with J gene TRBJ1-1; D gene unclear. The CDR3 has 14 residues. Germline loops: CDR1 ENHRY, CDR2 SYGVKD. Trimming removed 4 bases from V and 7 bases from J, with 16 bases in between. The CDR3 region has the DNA TGTGCCATCAGTGTCGGGAGGGAGGCGGATGAAGCTTTCTTT. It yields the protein CAISVGREADEAFF.

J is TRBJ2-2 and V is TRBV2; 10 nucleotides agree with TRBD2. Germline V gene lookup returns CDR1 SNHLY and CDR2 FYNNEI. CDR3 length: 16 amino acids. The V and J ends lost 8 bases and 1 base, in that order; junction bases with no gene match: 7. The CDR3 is CASSTTSGENTGELFF. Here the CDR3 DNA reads TGTGCCAGCTCTACCACTAGCGGGGAGAACACCGGGGAGCTGTTTTTT.

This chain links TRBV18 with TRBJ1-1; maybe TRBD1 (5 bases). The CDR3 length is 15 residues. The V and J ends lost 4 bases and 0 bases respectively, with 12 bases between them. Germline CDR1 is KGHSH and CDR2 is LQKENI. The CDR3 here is CASSRPGTVNTEAFF. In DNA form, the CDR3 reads TGTGCCAGCTCACGGCCCGGGACGGTGAACACTGAAGCTTTCTTT.

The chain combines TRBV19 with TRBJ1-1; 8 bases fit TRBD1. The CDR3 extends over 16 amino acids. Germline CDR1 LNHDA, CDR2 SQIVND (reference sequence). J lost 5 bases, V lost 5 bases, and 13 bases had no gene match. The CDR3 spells CASSDRPDRGNTEAFF. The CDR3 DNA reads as TGTGCCAGTAGTGACCGCCCCGACAGGGGAAATACTGAAGCTTTCTTT.

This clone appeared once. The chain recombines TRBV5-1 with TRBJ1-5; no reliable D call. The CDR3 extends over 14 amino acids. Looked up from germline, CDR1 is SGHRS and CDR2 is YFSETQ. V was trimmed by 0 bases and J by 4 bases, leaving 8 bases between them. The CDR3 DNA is TGCGCCAGCAGCTTGGACAGTTTTAATCAGCCCCAGCATTTT. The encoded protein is CASSLDSFNQPQHF.

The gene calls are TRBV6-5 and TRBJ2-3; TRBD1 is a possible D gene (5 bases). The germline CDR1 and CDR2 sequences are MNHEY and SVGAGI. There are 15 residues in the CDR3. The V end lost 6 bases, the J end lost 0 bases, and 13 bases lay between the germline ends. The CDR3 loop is CASSRQYASTDTQYF. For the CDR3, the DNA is TGTGCCAGCAGCCGACAGTACGCTAGCACAGATACGCAGTATTTT.

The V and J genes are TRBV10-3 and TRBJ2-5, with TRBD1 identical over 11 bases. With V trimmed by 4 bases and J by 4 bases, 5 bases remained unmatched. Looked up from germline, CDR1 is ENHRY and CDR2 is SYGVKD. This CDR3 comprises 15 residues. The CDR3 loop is CAISGGTGGGETQYF. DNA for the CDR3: TGTGCCATCAGTGGCGGGACAGGGGGAGGAGAGACCCAGTACTTC.

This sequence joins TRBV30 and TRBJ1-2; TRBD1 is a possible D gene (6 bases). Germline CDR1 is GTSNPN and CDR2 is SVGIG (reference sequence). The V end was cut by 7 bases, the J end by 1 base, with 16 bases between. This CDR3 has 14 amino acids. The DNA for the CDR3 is TGTGCCTCCAGTCGCGGGACAAGTAACTATGGCTACACCTTC. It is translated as CASSRGTSNYGYTF.

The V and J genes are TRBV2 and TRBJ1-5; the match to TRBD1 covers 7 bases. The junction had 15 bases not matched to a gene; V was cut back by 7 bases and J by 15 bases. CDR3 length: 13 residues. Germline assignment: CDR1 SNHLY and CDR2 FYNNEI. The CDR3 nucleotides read TGTGCCAGCAAAGTATTACGGGACAGCGTCGTGCATTTT. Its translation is CASKVLRDSVVHF.

CDR3: CASSPQGPEPGGTGELFF. The CDR3 coding sequence is TGTGCCAGCTCACCCCAAGGCCCGGAGCCCGGGGGCACCGGGGAGCTGTTTTTT. The chain is built from TRBV18 and TRBJ2-2; TRBD2 might be the D (6 bases). Germline CDR1 reads KGHSH; CDR2 reads LQKENI. The CDR3 totals 18 residues. Trimming took 3 bases from V and 4 from J, leaving 21 bases between them.

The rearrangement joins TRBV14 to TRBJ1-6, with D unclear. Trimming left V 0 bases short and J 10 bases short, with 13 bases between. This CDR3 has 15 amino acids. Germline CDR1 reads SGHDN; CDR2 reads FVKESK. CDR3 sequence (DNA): TGTGCCAGCAGCCAAGAAATGCCGGAGGGATCACCCCTCCACTTT. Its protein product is CASSQEMPEGSPLHF.

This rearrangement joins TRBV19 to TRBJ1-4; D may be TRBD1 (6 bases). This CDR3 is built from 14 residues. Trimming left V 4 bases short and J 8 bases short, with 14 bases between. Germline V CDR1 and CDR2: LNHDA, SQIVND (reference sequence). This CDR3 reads CASSRTRGDEKLFF. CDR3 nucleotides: TGTGCCAGTAGTAGGACAAGGGGGGACGAAAAACTGTTTTTT.

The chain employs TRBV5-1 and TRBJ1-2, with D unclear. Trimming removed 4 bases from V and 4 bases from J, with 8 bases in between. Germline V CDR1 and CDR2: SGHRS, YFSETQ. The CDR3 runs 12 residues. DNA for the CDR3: TGCGCCAGCAGCCCCATAGCCTATGGCTACACCTTC. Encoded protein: CASSPIAYGYTF.

The CDR3 sequence is CARQGTGAVLREAFF. In DNA, the CDR3 is TGTGCCAGGCAAGGGACAGGGGCTGTTCTCCGTGAAGCTTTCTTT. The rearrangement uses TRBV2 and TRBJ1-1; 10 bases fit TRBD1. Germline loops: CDR1 SNHLY, CDR2 FYNNEI. Unmatched junction bases numbered 14, after V lost 9 bases and J lost 7 bases. CDR3 size: 15 residues.

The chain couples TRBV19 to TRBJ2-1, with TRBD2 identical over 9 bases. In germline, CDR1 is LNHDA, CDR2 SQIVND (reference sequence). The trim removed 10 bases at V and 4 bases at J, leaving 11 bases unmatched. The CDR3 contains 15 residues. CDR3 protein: CATAEEAGGYNEQFF. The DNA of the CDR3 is TGTGCCACCGCCGAAGAAGCGGGAGGTTACAATGAGCAGTTCTTC.

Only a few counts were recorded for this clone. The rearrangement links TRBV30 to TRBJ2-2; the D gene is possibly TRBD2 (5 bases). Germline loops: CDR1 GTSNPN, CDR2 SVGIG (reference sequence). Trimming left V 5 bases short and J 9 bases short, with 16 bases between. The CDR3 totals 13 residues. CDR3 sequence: CAWGRGQARELFF. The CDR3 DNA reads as TGTGCCTGGGGCCGAGGGCAGGCCCGGGAGCTGTTTTTT. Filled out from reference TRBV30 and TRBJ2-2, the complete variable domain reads SQTIHQWPATLVQPVGSPLSLECTVEGTSNPNLYWYRQAAGRGLQLLFYSVGIGQISSEVPQNLSASRPQDRQFILSSKKLLLSDSGFYLCAWGRGQARELFFGEGSRLTVL.